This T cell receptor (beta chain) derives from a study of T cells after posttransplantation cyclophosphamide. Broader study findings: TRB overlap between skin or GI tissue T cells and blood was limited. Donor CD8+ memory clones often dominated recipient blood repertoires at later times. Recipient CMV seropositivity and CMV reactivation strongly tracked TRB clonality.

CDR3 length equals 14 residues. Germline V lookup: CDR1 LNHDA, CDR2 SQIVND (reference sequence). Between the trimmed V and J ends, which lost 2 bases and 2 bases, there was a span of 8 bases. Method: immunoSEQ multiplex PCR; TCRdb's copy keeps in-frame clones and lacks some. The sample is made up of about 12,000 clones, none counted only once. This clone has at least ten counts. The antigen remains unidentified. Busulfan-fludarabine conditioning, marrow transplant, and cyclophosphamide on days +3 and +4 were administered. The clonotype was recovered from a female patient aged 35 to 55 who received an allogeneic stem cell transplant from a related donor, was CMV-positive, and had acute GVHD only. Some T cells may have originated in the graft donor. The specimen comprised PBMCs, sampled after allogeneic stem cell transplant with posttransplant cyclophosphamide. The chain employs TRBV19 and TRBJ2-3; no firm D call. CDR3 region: CASSITESTDTQYF. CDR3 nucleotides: TGTGCCAGTAGTATAACGGAGTCCACAGATACGCAGTATTTT.